This TCR beta chain derives from a study of T-cell memory formation after mild COVID-19. Across the whole study: For the most part, TCR clusters were specific to one donor.

Points from the study as a whole: Whereas later expanders leaned CD4+, clones contracting day 15 to 85 showed a balanced CD4/CD8 makeup.

Trimming removed 3 bases at V and 7 bases at J, with 10 bases between. The CDR3 totals 12 residues. The germline gives CDR1 SGHRS, CDR2 YFSETQ. Employing constant-segment primers, 5'RACE generated TCR alpha and TCR beta cDNA libraries bearing sample barcodes and UMIs. MiXCR was run by TCRdb on the 5' RACE reads, yielding one entry per CDR3 protein. The table lists approximately 500,000 distinct CDR3 sequences, roughly 25% of them singletons. Concerning this clonotype: Its antigen is not known.

Sequences were obtained from PBMCs or a T cell subset sorted from them (not recorded which). This chain links TRBV5-1 with TRBJ1-1, with a weak D call TRBD1 (5 bases). This TCR came from an adult woman who had mild COVID-19 (a few samples of this study predate the infection). Cell type and time point are not known. The CDR3 is CASSSDSGEAFF. CDR3 in DNA: TGCGCCAGCAGCTCCGACAGTGGTGAAGCTTTCTTT.